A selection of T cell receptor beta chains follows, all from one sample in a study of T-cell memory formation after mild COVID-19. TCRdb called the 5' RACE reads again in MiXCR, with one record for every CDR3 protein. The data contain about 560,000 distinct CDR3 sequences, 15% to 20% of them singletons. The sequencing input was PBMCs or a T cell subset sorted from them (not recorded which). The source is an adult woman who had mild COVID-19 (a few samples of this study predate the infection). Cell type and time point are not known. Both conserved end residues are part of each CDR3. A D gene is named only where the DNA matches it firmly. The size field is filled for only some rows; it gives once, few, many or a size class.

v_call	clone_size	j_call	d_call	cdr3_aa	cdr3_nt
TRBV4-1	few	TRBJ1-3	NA	CASSQYLTGSGNTIYF	TGCGCCAGCAGCCAGTACCTGACAGGTTCTGGAAACACCATATATTTT
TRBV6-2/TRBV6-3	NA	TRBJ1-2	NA	CASKKNGVQPLYGYTF	TGTGCCAGCAAAAAGAACGGCGTTCAGCCGCTCTATGGCTACACCTTC
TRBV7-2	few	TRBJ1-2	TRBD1	CASSFKNRDRVGGAF	TGTGCCAGCAGCTTCAAAAACCGGGACAGGGTCGGCGGCGCCTTC
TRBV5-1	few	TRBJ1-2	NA	CASSPHSGGSYGYTF	TGCGCCAGCAGCCCACACTCTGGGGGTAGCTATGGCTACACCTTC
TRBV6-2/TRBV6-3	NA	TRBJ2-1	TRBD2	CASSYPGEGLAGAFTYNEQFF	TGTGCCAGCAGTTACCCCGGGGAGGGACTAGCGGGAGCTTTCACCTACAATGAGCAGTTCTTC
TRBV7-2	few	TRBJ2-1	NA	CASSLGYWRYNNEQFF	TGTGCCAGCAGCTTAGGATACTGGCGGTATAACAATGAGCAGTTCTTC
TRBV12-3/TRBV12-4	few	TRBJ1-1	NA	CASSPVNRAYTEAFF	TGTGCCAGCAGCCCTGTTAACAGGGCCTACACTGAAGCTTTCTTT
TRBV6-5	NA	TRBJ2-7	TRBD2	CASGRGLDSYEQYF	TGTGCCAGCGGAAGAGGACTAGACTCCTACGAGCAGTACTTC
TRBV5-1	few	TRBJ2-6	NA	CASSLAEFGANVLTF	TGCGCCAGCAGCTTGGCTGAGTTTGGGGCCAACGTCCTGACTTTC
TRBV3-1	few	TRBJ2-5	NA	CASSRQGGGQETQYF	TGTGCCAGCAGTCGTCAGGGGGGAGGGCAAGAGACCCAGTACTTC
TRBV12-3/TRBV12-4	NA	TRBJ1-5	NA	CASSSGGPNQPQHF	TGTGCCAGCAGTTCTGGCGGACCGAATCAGCCCCAGCATTTT
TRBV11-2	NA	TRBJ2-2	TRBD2	CASSPGEGSGELFF	TGTGCCAGCAGCCCCGGGGAGGGTTCCGGGGAGCTGTTTTTT
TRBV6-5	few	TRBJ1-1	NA	CASFFFRPGVCTEAFF	TGTGCCAGTTTTTTTTTTCGACCAGGGGTCTGCACTGAAGCTTTCTTT